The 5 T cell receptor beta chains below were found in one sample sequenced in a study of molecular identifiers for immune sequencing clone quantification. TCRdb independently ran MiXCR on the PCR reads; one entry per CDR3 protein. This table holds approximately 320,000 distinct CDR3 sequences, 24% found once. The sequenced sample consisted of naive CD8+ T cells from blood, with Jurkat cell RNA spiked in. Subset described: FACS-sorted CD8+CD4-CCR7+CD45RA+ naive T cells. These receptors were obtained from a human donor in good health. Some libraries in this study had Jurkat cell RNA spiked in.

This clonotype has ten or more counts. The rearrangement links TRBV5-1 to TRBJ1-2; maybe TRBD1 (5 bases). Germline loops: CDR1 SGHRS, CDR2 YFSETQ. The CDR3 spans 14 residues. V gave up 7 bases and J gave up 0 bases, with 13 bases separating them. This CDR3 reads CASHGTGANYGYTF. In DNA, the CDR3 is TGCGCCAGCCATGGGACGGGCGCTAACTATGGCTACACCTTC. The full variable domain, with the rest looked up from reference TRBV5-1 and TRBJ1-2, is KAGVTQTPRYLIKTRGQQVTLSCSPISGHRSVSWYQQTPGQGLQFLFEYFSETQRNKGNFPGRFSGRQFSNSRSEMNVSTLELGDSALYLCASHGTGANYGYTFGSGTRLTVV.

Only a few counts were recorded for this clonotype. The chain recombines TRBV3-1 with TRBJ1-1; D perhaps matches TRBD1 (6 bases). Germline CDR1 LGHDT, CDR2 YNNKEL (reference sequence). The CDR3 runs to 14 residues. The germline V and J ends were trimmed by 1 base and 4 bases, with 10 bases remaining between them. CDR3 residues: CASSQAGAGTEAFF. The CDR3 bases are TGTGCCAGCAGCCAAGCAGGGGCGGGCACTGAAGCTTTCTTT. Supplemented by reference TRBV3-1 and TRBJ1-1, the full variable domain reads DTAVSQTPKYLVTQMGNDKSIKCEQNLGHDTMYWYKQDSKKFLKIMFSYNNKELIINETVPNRFSPKSPDKAHLNLHINSLELGDSAVYFCASSQAGAGTEAFFGQGTRLTVV.

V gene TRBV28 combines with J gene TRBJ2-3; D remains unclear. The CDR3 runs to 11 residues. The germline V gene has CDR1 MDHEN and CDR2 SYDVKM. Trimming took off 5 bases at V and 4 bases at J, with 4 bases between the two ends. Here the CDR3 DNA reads TGTGCCAGCAGTGCCCCAGATACGCAGTATTTT. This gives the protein CASSAPDTQYF.

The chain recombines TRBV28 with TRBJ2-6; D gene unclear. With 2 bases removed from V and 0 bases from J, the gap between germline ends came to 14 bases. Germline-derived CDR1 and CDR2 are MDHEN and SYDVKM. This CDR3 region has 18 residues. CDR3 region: CASSLRFGGNSGANVLTF. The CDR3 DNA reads TGTGCCAGCAGTTTAAGGTTTGGCGGTAACTCTGGGGCCAACGTCCTGACTTTC. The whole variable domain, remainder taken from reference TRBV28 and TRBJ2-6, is DVKVTQSSRYLVKRTGEKVFLECVQDMDHENMFWYRQDPGLGLRLIYFSYDVKMKEKGDIPEGYSVSREKKERFSLILESASTNQTSMYLCASSLRFGGNSGANVLTFGAGSRLTVL.

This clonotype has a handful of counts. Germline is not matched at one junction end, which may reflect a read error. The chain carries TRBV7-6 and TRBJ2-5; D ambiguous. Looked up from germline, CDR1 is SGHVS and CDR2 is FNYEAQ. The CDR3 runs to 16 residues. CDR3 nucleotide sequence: TGTGCCAGCAGCTTAGTGGCCGCGTACTACCAAGAGGCCCAGTACTTC. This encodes CASSLVAAYYQEAQYF.